This passage covers 21 T cell receptor beta chains from one sample sequenced in a study of post-analysis software for immune sequencing data. cDNA libraries of TCR beta carried unique molecular identifiers. Via MiXCR, TCRdb re-called the PCR reads, giving one row per CDR3 protein. This sample yields around 710,000 distinct CDR3 sequences, of which about half are seen a single time; roughly 4.9% belongs to the top ten. Points from the study as a whole: Relative to controls, patients had a few TRBV segments at higher frequency, with TRBV5-6, TRBV5-1 and TRBV20-1 among these.

No cognate antigen is known for these TCRs. Sequenced sample: blood. The source of these receptors is a girl aged 5 to 17 with multiple sclerosis.

Notes on this clonotype: A junction end diverges from the germline sequence, so it may reflect a read error. The chain employs TRBV7-3 and TRBJ1-2; TRBD1 is a possible D gene (5 bases). In germline, CDR1 is SGHTA, CDR2 FQGTGA. The CDR3 sequence is 14 residues long. The CDR3 DNA reads as TGTGCCAGCAGCTTAGACAGCACAACCTATGACTACACCTTC. Protein product: CASSLDSTTYDYTF.

The chain employs TRBV29-1 and TRBJ1-5; D perhaps matches TRBD1 (6 bases). The CDR3 runs 15 residues. V shed 8 bases and J shed 4 bases, with 21 bases lying between them. Germline loops: CDR1 SQVTM, CDR2 ANQGSEA. The DNA for the CDR3 is TGCAGCCCCTTCGTCGCGGAAGGGGGGAATCAGCCCCAGCATTTT. The encoded protein is CSPFVAEGGNQPQHF.

This chain links TRBV28 with TRBJ2-4, with no clear D. In germline, CDR1 is MDHEN, CDR2 SYDVKM. V was pared by 11 bases and J by 0 bases, with 11 bases between. This CDR3 spans 13 amino acids. The CDR3 DNA follows: TGTGCCGGCAAGGAGCTAGCCAAAAACATTCAGTACTTC. It yields the protein CAGKELAKNIQYF.

This clonotype was found once. This chain joins TRBV12-3 or TRBV12-4 and TRBJ2-3, with D maybe TRBD2 (5 bases). V lost 2 bases and J 5 bases, leaving 11 bases between the germline ends. This CDR3 region has 14 residues. The CDR3 reads CASSLWGERDTQYF. CDR3 nucleotides: TGTGCCAGCAGTTTATGGGGAGAAAGAGATACGCAGTATTTT.

The rearrangement uses TRBV5-1 and TRBJ1-1, with D possibly matching TRBD1 (6 bases). Trimming pared 3 bases from V and 4 bases from J, leaving 16 bases between. The CDR3 has 15 residues. Germline CDR1 reads SGHRS; CDR2 reads YFSETQ. The CDR3 DNA sequence: TGCGCCAGCAGCTCCCAGGCGGGAGGGGGCACTGAAGCTTTCTTT. It yields the protein CASSSQAGGGTEAFF.

The chain links TRBV20-1 to TRBJ2-7; D not certain. CDR1 DFQATT and CDR2 SNEGSKA come from the germline V gene (reference sequence). This CDR3 is built from 14 residues. V was pared by 0 bases and J by 6 bases, with 15 bases between. This CDR3 is CSARDRSPLPEQYF. The CDR3 bases are TGCAGTGCTAGAGATCGAAGTCCTCTCCCCGAGCAGTACTTC.

The J gene is TRBJ2-1, the V gene TRBV29-1; TRBD2 aligns across 11 bases. Trimming cost V 7 bases and J 6 bases; bases outside gene matches: 2. Germline V gives CDR1 SQVTM, CDR2 ANQGSEA. CDR3 size: 12 residues. The CDR3 DNA sequence: TGCAGCGCCGGGACTAGCGGCAATGAGCAGTTCTTC. Translation gives CSAGTSGNEQFF.

In this sample, this clonotype turned up a few times. Germline and junction disagree at one end, which may indicate a read error. The chain employs TRBV7-6 and TRBJ2-7, with D perhaps matching TRBD2 (6 bases). The CDR3 length is 16 residues. The germline V gene has CDR1 SGHVS and CDR2 FNYEAQ. CDR3 amino acids: CASSLAAGTQAYEQYF. Written as DNA, the CDR3 is TGTGCCAGTAGCTTAGCGGCCGGGACGCAAGCCTACGAGCAGTACTTC.

This sequence joins TRBV7-2 and TRBJ2-7; no clear D gene. The V gene's germline CDR1 is SGHTA and CDR2 FQGNSA. The CDR3 sequence is 13 residues long. The V and J ends lost 1 base and 3 bases respectively, with 7 bases between them. This chain's CDR3 is CASSLVQDYEQYF. The CDR3 DNA reads as TGTGCCAGCAGCTTAGTCCAGGACTACGAGCAGTACTTC.

The rearrangement uses TRBV10-3 and TRBJ1-4; 7 bases are shared with TRBD1. The CDR3 consists of 13 residues. V gave up 10 bases and J gave up 2 bases; unmatched junction bases: 4. CDR1 ENHRY and CDR2 SYGVKD come from the germline V gene. CDR3 DNA: TGTGCCACCAAGGGGGCTACTAATGAAAAACTGTTTTTT. Translating gives CATKGATNEKLFF.

The table lists this clonotype with a few counts. This chain connects TRBV6-2 or TRBV6-3 to TRBJ2-5, with 11 positions matching TRBD1. CDR1 MNHEY and CDR2 SVGEGT come from the germline V gene. The CDR3 sequence is 16 residues long. Trimming removed 6 bases from V and 5 bases from J; junction bases left unmatched: 11. CDR3 sequence reads: CASSDGQGAQWETQYF. The CDR3 DNA reads TGTGCCAGCAGCGACGGACAGGGGGCGCAGTGGGAGACCCAGTACTTC.

This chain uses TRBV6-5 with TRBJ2-1; TRBD2 is a possible D gene (5 bases). This CDR3 is built from 17 residues. Trimming removed 0 bases from V and 0 bases from J, with 12 bases in between. The V gene's germline CDR1 is MNHEY and CDR2 SVGAGI. The chain's CDR3 is CASSYSTKGVSYNEQFF. The CDR3 region has the DNA TGTGCCAGCAGTTACTCGACTAAGGGCGTCTCCTACAATGAGCAGTTCTTC.

The chain couples TRBV12-3 or TRBV12-4 to TRBJ2-7; TRBD2 aligns across 12 bases. The CDR3 sequence is 15 residues long. V trimming: 5 bases; J trimming: 4 bases; junction bases outside the gene matches: 6. The DNA of the CDR3 is TGTGCCAGCAGTCGTTCCGGGACTAGCGGGTACGAGCAGTACTTC. Translated, it gives CASSRSGTSGYEQYF.

The chain uses TRBV9 and TRBJ1-4, with D maybe TRBD1 (6 bases). The CDR3 consists of 15 residues. With 0 bases removed from V and 6 bases from J, the gap between germline ends came to 12 bases. Per the germline V gene, CDR1 is SGDLS and CDR2 is YYNGEE. The CDR3 protein is CASSVGGQPYEKLFF. DNA for the CDR3: TGTGCCAGCAGCGTAGGGGGGCAGCCCTATGAAAAACTGTTTTTT.

This chain uses TRBV7-6 with TRBJ1-4; TRBD1 agrees at 9 bases. Germline V gene sequence: CDR1 SGHVS, CDR2 FNYEAQ. The CDR3 totals 17 residues. The V gene end was trimmed by 3 bases and the J gene end by 4 bases; junction bases not matched to a gene: 9. This CDR3 reads CASSFLPQGADNEKLFF. For the CDR3, the DNA is TGTGCCAGCAGCTTTCTCCCACAGGGGGCGGATAATGAAAAACTGTTTTTT.

The rearrangement links TRBV7-9 to TRBJ1-2; 8 nucleotides match TRBD1. V trimming: 3 bases; J trimming: 6 bases; junction bases outside the gene matches: 6. The CDR3 has 14 residues. Looked up from germline, CDR1 is SEHNR and CDR2 is FQNEAQ (reference sequence). This CDR3 reads CASSFLDRENGYTF. In DNA, the CDR3 is TGTGCCAGCAGCTTCCTGGACAGGGAAAATGGCTACACCTTC. The entire variable domain, with the rest obtained from reference TRBV7-9 and TRBJ1-2, is as follows: DTGVSQNPRHKITKRGQNVTFRCDPISEHNRLYWYRQTLGQGPEFLTYFQNEAQLEKSRLLSDRFSAERPKGSFSTLEIQRTEQGDSAMYLCASSFLDRENGYTFGSGTRLTVV.

This clonotype has more than one count but fewer than ten. The chain couples TRBV9 to TRBJ2-1, with 7 bases lining up with TRBD2. Germline loops: CDR1 SGDLS, CDR2 YYNGEE. Trimming removed 4 bases from V and 5 bases from J; junction bases left unmatched: 12. The CDR3 has 16 residues. The CDR3 region is CASSKMRESPNNEQFF. CDR3 coding DNA: TGTGCCAGCAGCAAAATGCGGGAGAGCCCTAACAATGAGCAGTTCTTC.

This clonotype has more than one count but fewer than ten. The chain couples TRBV29-1 to TRBJ2-7; 9 bases match TRBD1. Trimming removed 6 bases from V and 3 bases from J; junction bases left unmatched: 12. Germline V gene sequence: CDR1 SQVTM, CDR2 ANQGSEA. This CDR3 has 15 residues. The DNA for the CDR3 is TGCAGCGTGGATCATTGGACAGGGGCAATCTACGAGCAGTACTTC. This gives the protein CSVDHWTGAIYEQYF.

J is TRBJ2-2 and V is TRBV7-9; tentatively, D is TRBD1 (6 bases). The CDR3 is 15 amino acids. Trimming removed 3 bases from V and 4 bases from J, with 12 bases in between. CDR1 and CDR2 from the germline V gene are SEHNR and FQNEAQ (reference sequence). In DNA, the CDR3 is TGTGCCAGCAGCTTGGACAGAATGTTCACCGGGGAGCTGTTTTTT. This gives the protein CASSLDRMFTGELFF.

V usage is TRBV6-2 or TRBV6-3 and J usage is TRBJ2-1; TRBD2 matches at 12 bases. The junction had 10 bases not matched to a gene; V was cut back by 10 bases and J by 9 bases. Germline lookup yields CDR1 MNHEY and CDR2 SVGEGT. The CDR3 length is 14 residues. This CDR3 reads CATRLAGGLGEQFF. The CDR3 region has the DNA TGTGCCACCAGGCTAGCGGGAGGGTTAGGTGAGCAGTTCTTC.

This clonotype was found many times. The rearrangement links TRBV4-1 to TRBJ2-1; 7 bases fit TRBD2. This CDR3 comprises 15 residues. The V gene end was trimmed by 4 bases and the J gene end by 2 bases; junction bases not matched to a gene: 5. Germline CDR1 reads MGHRA; CDR2 reads YSYEKL. The CDR3 DNA sequence: TGCGCCAGCAGCCCCTCTAGCGGCACCTACAATGAGCAGTTCTTC. Translated, it gives CASSPSSGTYNEQFF.